This TCR beta chain was recovered during a study of blood T cell repertoires in COVID-19. Individuals aged 18 to 89 years were recruited from roughly 23 US areas. In the 2 weeks before study entry, exposed participants met a COVID-19 case, which was PCR-confirmed or clinician-diagnosed. The assay was immunoSEQ multiplex PCR, and TCRdb's table has in-frame clones only and misses some. The repertoire holds about 320,000 clones, with 85% to 95% as singletons. The sample was PBMCs or T cells enriched from blood (not recorded which). This receptor was taken from a woman in her twenties or thirties who had been exposed to COVID-19.

Written as DNA, the CDR3 is TGTGCCAGCAGTTTAACGGGACAGGTCCTCACTGAAGCTTTCTTT. Its protein product is CASSLTGQVLTEAFF. The chain links TRBV27 to TRBJ1-1; 8 nucleotides line up with TRBD1. The CDR3 is 15 residues long. With V trimmed by 2 bases and J by 4 bases, 6 bases remained unmatched. CDR1 and CDR2 (germline): MNHEY, SMNVEV (reference sequence).